This T cell receptor (beta chain) was sequenced for a study of regulatory T cells in long-lasting Graves disease. Time point in this sample: persistent/refractory GD, antithyroid drugs over 5 years with positive TRAb. Preparation of the TCR library used RNA extracted from PBMCs. Patients came through an endocrinology department, and that department was in Xi'an, China. Approximately 9 milliliters of peripheral blood went into EDTA tubes. This CDR3 is built from 21 residues. Germline-derived CDR1 and CDR2 are DFQATT and SNEGSKA (reference sequence). Losses at the gene ends were 0 bases for V and 1 base for J; bases not matched to a gene: 20. This clonotype turned up a few times. Its antigen is as yet unknown. Study findings and constraints: Fewer public clonotypes were shared by new patients (around 990) than by persistent patients (2,741). TRBV28, TRBJ1-2 and TRBJ2-5 were favored in persistent disease.

CDR3 regions were amplified by Arm-PCR using iRepertoire HTBI primers to build TCR beta libraries. TCRdb passed the multiplex PCR reads through MiXCR, listing each CDR3 protein once. Of more than 650,000 distinct CDR3 sequences in the sample, around 32% are singletons; the top ten hold about 40%. The chain recombines TRBV20-1 with TRBJ1-4; 7 bases line up with TRBD1. The specimen was peripheral blood mononuclear cells (PBMCs), collected when the disease was refractory, from a patient treated with antithyroid drugs. This sequence was found in a female donor with Graves disease. CDR3 coding DNA: TGCAGTGCTAGAGATCTGGGGTCAAGGGGGCAAGGTCTGGTAACTAATGAAAAACTGTTTTTT. It translates to CSARDLGSRGQGLVTNEKLFF.